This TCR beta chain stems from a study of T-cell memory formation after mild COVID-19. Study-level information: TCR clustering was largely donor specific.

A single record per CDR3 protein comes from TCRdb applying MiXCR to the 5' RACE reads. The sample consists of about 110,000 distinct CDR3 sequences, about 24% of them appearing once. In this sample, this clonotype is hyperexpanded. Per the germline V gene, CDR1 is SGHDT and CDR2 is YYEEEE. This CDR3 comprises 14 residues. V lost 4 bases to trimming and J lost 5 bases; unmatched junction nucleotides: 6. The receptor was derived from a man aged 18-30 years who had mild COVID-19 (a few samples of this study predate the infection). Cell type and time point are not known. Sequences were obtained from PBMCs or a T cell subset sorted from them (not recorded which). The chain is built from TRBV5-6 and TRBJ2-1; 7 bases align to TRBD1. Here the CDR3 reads CASSPPGQHNEQFF. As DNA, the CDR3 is TGTGCCAGCAGCCCGCCGGGACAGCACAATGAGCAGTTCTTC.